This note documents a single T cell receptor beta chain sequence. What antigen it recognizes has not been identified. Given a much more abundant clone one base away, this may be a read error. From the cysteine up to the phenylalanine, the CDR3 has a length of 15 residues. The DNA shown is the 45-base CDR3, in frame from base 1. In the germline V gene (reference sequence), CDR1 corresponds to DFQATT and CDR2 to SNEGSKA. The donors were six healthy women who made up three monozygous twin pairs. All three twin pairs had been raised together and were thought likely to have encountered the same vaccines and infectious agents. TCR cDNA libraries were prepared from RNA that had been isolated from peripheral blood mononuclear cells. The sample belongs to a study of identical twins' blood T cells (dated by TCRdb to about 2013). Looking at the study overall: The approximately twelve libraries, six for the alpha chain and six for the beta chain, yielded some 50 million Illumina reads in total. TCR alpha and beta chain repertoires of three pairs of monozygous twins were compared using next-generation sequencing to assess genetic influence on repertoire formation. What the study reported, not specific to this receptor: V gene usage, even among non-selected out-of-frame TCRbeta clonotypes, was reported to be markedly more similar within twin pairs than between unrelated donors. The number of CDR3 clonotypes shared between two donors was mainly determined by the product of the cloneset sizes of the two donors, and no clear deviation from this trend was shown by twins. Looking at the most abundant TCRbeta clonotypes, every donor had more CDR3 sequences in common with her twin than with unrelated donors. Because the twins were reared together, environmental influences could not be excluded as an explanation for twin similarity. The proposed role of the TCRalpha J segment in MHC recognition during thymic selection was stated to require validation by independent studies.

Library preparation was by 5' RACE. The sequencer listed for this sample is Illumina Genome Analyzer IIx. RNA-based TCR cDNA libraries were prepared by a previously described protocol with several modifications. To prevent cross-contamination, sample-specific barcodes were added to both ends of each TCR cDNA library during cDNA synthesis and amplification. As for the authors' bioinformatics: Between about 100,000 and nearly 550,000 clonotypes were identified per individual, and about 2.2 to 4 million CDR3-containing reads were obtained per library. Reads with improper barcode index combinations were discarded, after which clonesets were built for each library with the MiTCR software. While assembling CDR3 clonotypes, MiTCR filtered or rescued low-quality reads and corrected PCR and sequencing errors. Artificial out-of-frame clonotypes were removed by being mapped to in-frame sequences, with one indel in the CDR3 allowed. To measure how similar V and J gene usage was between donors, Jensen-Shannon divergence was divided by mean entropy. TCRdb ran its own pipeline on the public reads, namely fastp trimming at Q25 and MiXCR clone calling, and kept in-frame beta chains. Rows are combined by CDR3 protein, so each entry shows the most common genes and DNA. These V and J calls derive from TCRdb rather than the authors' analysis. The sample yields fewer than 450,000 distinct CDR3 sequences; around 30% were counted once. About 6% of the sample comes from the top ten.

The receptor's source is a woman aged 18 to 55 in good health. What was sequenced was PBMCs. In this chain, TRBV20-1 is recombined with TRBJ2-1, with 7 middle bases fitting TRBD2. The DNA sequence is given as TGCAGTGCTAGTCCGCTAGCGGTCGACTACAATGGGCAGTTCTTC. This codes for CSASPLAVDYNGQFF.